Listed below are T cell receptor beta chains from one sample, sequenced in a study of spatial heterogeneity in lung cancer. TCRdb called the 5' RACE reads again in MiXCR, with one record for every CDR3 protein. Among about 52,000 distinct CDR3 sequences listed, 6% to 8.5% were seen once. The input for sequencing was PBMCs, taken at follow-up. The origin of the receptors is a female donor with early-stage non-small cell lung cancer. CDR3s include the opening cysteine and the closing phenylalanine or tryptophan. A D gene is named only where the DNA matches it firmly. Size tells how often a clone was seen (once, few, many) or the class of an expanded clone, and some rows leave it out.

j_call | d_call | v_call | clone_size | cdr3_aa | cdr3_nt
TRBJ2-5 | TRBD2 | TRBV20-1 | many | CSARFWTSTQYF | TGCAGTGCTAGATTCTGGACTAGCACCCAGTACTTC
TRBJ1-1 | NA | TRBV29-1 | many | CSVRLGGGTEAFF | TGCAGCGTGCGCCTTGGGGGTGGTACTGAAGCTTTCTTT
TRBJ2-1 | TRBD2 | TRBV7-9 | few | CASSPWRGLAEHNEQFF | TGTGCCAGCAGCCCTTGGAGGGGACTAGCGGAGCACAATGAGCAGTTCTTC
TRBJ1-2 | NA | TRBV5-1 | few | CASSLSGSDYGYTF | TGCGCCAGCAGCTTGAGCGGGTCGGACTATGGCTACACCTTC
TRBJ1-4 | NA | TRBV15 | few | CATSRDFPLNFAEKLFF | TGTGCCACCAGCAGAGATTTTCCACTAAACTTCGCTGAAAAACTGTTTTTT
TRBJ2-1 | NA | TRBV5-1 | few | CASSLEPIAAYSYNEQFF | TGCGCCAGCAGCTTGGAGCCTATAGCGGCCTACTCCTACAATGAGCAGTTCTTC
TRBJ2-7 | NA | TRBV28 | few | CASSSYKGRYF | TGTGCCAGCAGTTCATACAAGGGGCGATACTTC
TRBJ2-1 | NA | TRBV24-1 | many | CATSVGRSSYNEQFF | TGTGCCACCAGTGTGGGACGCAGCTCCTACAATGAGCAGTTCTTC
TRBJ2-5 | TRBD1 | TRBV5-1 | few | CASSSWQGAYGEETQYF | TGCGCCAGCAGCTCGTGGCAGGGGGCCTATGGGGAAGAGACCCAGTACTTC
TRBJ2-6 | NA | TRBV5-1 | many | CASSFSGANVLTF | TGCGCCAGCAGCTTTTCCGGGGCCAACGTCCTGACTTTC
TRBJ1-6 | TRBD1 | TRBV30 | NA | CAWSGTGIPLHF | TGTGCCTGGAGCGGGACAGGGATTCCCCTCCACTTT
TRBJ2-1 | TRBD2 | TRBV20-1 | many | CSAYTLVAGEYNEQFF | TGCAGTGCTTACACCTTAGTAGCGGGGGAGTACAATGAGCAGTTCTTC
TRBJ2-7 | TRBD2 | TRBV4-1 | NA | CASSPNGLEKYEQYF | TGCGCCAGCAGCCCGAATGGACTAGAGAAATACGAGCAGTACTTC
TRBJ2-3 | NA | TRBV5-1 | many | CASSLAGSRSGGTDTQYF | TGCGCCAGCAGCTTGGCCGGGTCCCGCTCAGGCGGAACAGATACGCAGTATTTT
TRBJ2-7 | NA | TRBV2 | many | CASRQTYEQYF | TGTGCCAGCAGGCAAACGTACGAGCAGTACTTC
TRBJ2-2 | TRBD2 | TRBV4-3 | NA | CASSSQRGRTGELFF | TGCGCCAGCAGCTCCCAGCGGGGGCGGACCGGGGAGCTGTTTTTT
TRBJ2-7 | NA | TRBV7-9 | few | CASSPGSSSSYEQYF | TGTGCCAGCAGCCCAGGGTCCTCAAGCTCCTACGAGCAGTACTTC
TRBJ1-5 | NA | TRBV7-9 | few | CASTPSGGNQPQHF | TGTGCCAGCACCCCGTCCGGGGGCAATCAGCCCCAGCATTTT
TRBJ2-5 | NA | TRBV7-3 | many | CASSLAGGTPQETQYF | TGTGCCAGCAGCCTGGCGGGTGGGACTCCACAAGAGACCCAGTACTTC
TRBJ1-1 | NA | TRBV2 | many | CASSFESANTEAFF | TGTGCCAGCAGTTTCGAATCAGCCAACACTGAAGCTTTCTTT
TRBJ1-4 | TRBD1 | TRBV11-2 | NA | CASSRRTGGSNEKLFF | TGTGCCAGCAGCAGAAGGACAGGGGGTTCTAATGAAAAACTGTTTTTT
TRBJ2-2 | TRBD2 | TRBV6-5 | many | CASSGRLAGGRNTGELFF | TGTGCCAGCAGTGGACGACTAGCGGGGGGAAGGAACACCGGGGAGCTGTTTTTT
TRBJ2-7 | TRBD1 | TRBV11-2 | few | CASSFNRGDYEQYF | TGTGCCAGCAGCTTTAACAGGGGAGACTACGAGCAGTACTTC
TRBJ1-2 | TRBD1 | TRBV12-3/TRBV12-4 | NA | CASRRQGATYGYTF | TGTGCCAGCCGTAGACAGGGGGCGACCTATGGCTACACCTTC
TRBJ2-1 | TRBD2 | TRBV7-2 | few | CASSPSGRAPFIRRRRQFF | TGTGCCAGCAGCCCCTCAGGGAGGGCCCCTTTTATACGGCGACGAAGGCAGTTCTTC
TRBJ1-1 | NA | TRBV5-1 | NA | CASSLEAGQNTEAFF | TGCGCCAGCAGCTTGGAGGCAGGACAGAACACTGAAGCTTTCTTT
TRBJ2-3 | NA | TRBV14 | many | CASSRPGTPDTQYF | TGTGCCAGCAGCCGCCCCGGGACTCCAGATACGCAGTATTTT
TRBJ2-2 | NA | TRBV12-3/TRBV12-4 | many | CASSSTGELFF | TGTGCCAGCAGCTCCACAGGGGAGCTGTTTTTT
TRBJ1-5 | NA | TRBV6-2/TRBV6-3 | once | CASSYDHNNQPQHF | TGTGCCAGCAGTTACGATCATAACAATCAGCCCCAGCATTTT
TRBJ2-2 | TRBD1 | TRBV6-7 | many | CASSWRDRGLFTGELFF | TGTGCCAGCAGTTGGAGGGACAGGGGGCTTTTCACCGGGGAGCTGTTTTTT
TRBJ2-5 | TRBD2 | TRBV5-1 | many | CASSLGLAGVGETQYF | TGCGCCAGCAGCTTGGGGCTAGCGGGGGTCGGAGAGACCCAGTACTTC
TRBJ1-5 | TRBD1 | TRBV7-9 | many | CASSAQGAGGNQPQHF | TGTGCCAGCAGCGCACAGGGGGCGGGTGGCAATCAGCCCCAGCATTTT
TRBJ2-3 | TRBD1 | TRBV14 | NA | CASSPSDPGQGLGTDTQYF | TGTGCCAGCAGCCCGAGCGATCCGGGACAGGGGTTGGGCACAGATACGCAGTATTTT
TRBJ1-1 | NA | TRBV5-1 | few | CASSLTGEAFF | TGCGCCAGCAGCTTGACAGGCGAAGCTTTCTTT
TRBJ2-7 | NA | TRBV20-1 | NA | CSASGTESYEQYF | TGCAGTGCTTCCGGGACGGAATCCTACGAGCAGTACTTC
TRBJ1-5 | NA | TRBV7-2 | few | CASSLDYQPQHF | TGTGCCAGCAGTCTTGACTATCAGCCCCAGCATTTT
TRBJ1-6 | NA | TRBV7-9 | many | CASSSPSSYNSPLHF | TGTGCCAGCAGTTCACCCAGCTCCTATAATTCACCCCTCCACTTT
TRBJ1-6 | TRBD1 | TRBV9 | NA | CASSARTGGRSSPLHF | TGTGCCAGCAGCGCCCGAACAGGGGGCAGATCTTCACCCCTCCACTTT
TRBJ2-3 | NA | TRBV7-2 | many | CASSSVGGRTDTQYF | TGTGCCAGCAGCTCGGTAGGGGGTCGCACAGATACGCAGTATTTT
TRBJ2-3 | TRBD2 | TRBV5-4 | few | CASSSGLAGFLSDTDTQYF | TGTGCCAGCAGCTCGGGACTAGCGGGGTTCCTATCGGACACAGACACGCAGTATTTT
TRBJ2-1 | NA | TRBV5-5 | NA | CAGSLYVQEQFF | TGTGCCGGCAGCTTGTACGTTCAGGAGCAGTTCTTC
TRBJ1-1 | NA | TRBV6-5 | NA | CASSHMSTEAFF | TGTGCCAGCAGTCACATGAGCACTGAAGCTTTCTTT
TRBJ2-3 | NA | TRBV30 | many | CASDPGTDTQYF | TGTGCCTCCGACCCTGGCACAGATACGCAGTATTTT
TRBJ2-3 | NA | TRBV30 | NA | CAWSAGNADTQYF | TGTGCCTGGAGTGCTGGGAACGCAGATACGCAGTATTTT
TRBJ1-2 | NA | TRBV28 | many | CASTTGARGYTF | TGTGCCAGCACCACGGGGGCGAGGGGCTACACCTTC
TRBJ2-3 | NA | TRBV19 | few | CASSSKLGQGGTDTQYF | TGTGCCAGTAGTAGTAAACTGGGGCAGGGAGGAACAGATACGCAGTATTTT